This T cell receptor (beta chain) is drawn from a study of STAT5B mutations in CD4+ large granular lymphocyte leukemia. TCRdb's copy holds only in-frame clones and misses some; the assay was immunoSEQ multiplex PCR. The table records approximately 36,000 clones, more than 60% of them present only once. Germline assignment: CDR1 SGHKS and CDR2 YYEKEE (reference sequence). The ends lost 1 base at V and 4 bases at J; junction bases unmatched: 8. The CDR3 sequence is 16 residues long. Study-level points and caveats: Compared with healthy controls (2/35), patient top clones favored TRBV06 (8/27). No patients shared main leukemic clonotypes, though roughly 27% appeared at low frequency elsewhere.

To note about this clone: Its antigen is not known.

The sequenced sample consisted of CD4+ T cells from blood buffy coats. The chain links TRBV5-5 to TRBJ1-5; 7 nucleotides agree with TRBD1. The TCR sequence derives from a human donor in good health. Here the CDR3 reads CASSLFRGILNQPQHF. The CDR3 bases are TGTGCCAGCAGCTTGTTCAGGGGGATCCTAAATCAGCCCCAGCATTTT.